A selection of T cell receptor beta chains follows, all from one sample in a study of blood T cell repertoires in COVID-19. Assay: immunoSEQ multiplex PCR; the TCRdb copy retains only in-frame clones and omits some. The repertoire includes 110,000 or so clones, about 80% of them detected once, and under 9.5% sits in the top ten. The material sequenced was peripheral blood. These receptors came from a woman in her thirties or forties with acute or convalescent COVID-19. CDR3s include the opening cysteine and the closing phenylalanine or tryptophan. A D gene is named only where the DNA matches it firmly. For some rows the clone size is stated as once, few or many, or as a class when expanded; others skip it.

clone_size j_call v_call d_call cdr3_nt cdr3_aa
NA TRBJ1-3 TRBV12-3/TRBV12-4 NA TGTGCCAGCAGGCCCCAGGGGGGAAACACCATATATTTT CASRPQGGNTIYF
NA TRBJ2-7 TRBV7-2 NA TGTGCCAGCAGCTTAAGCCCAGGACCCGCGGGGTACGAGCAGTACTTC CASSLSPGPAGYEQYF
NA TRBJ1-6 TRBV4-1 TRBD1 TGCGCCAGCAGCCAAGATGGACAGGGAAGGTCACCCCTCCACTTT CASSQDGQGRSPLHF
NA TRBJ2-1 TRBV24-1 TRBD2 TGTGCCACCAGTGATCGCGGGAGCTCCTACAATGAGCAGTTCTTC CATSDRGSSYNEQFF
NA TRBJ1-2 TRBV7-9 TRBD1 TGTGCCAGCAGCTACGGACAGGGGGGATATGGCTACACCTTC CASSYGQGGYGYTF
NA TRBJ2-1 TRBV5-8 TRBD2 TGTGCCAGCAGACGTAGCGGGGGGAGCTCCTACAATGAGCAGTTCTTC CASRRSGGSSYNEQFF
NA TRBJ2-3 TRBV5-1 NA TGCGCCAGCAGCTTGGAGGGGGGGCGTCCAGATACGCAGTATTTT CASSLEGGRPDTQYF
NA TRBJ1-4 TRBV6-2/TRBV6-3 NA TGTGCCAGCAGTTACTGGGCGTACGAAAAACTGTTTTTT CASSYWAYEKLFF
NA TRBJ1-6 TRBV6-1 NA TGTGCCAGCAGTAGAGACAAAAATAATTCACCCCTCCACTTT CASSRDKNNSPLHF
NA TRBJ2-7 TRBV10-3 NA TGTGCCATCAGTGAGTCGACAGGCAATCTCTACGAGCAGTACTTC CAISESTGNLYEQYF
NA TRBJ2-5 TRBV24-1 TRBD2 TGTGCCACCAGTGATTCGGGACTAGCGGGGGACCAAGAGACCCAGTACTTC CATSDSGLAGDQETQYF
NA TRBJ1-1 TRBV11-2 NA TGTGCCAGCAGCTTCTGGAGGGGGAACACTGAAGCTTTCTTT CASSFWRGNTEAFF
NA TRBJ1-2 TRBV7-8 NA TGTGCCAGCTTCCAAGCCAACTATGGCTACACCTTC CASFQANYGYTF
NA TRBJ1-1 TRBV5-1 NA TGCGCCAGCAGCGCAGGGTGGATGAACACTGAAGCTTTCTTT CASSAGWMNTEAFF
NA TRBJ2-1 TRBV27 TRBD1 TGTGCCAGCAGTCCTCGGGGACAGGCGAAATACAATGAGCAGTTCTTC CASSPRGQAKYNEQFF
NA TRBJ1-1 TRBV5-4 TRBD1 TGTGCCAGCAGCGCCCACGGACAGGGGAACACTGAAGCTTTCTTT CASSAHGQGNTEAFF
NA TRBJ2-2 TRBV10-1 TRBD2 TGCGCCAGCAGAGCGGGGGCCAACACCGGGGAGCTGTTTTTT CASRAGANTGELFF
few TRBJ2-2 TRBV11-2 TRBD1 TGTGCCAGCAGCTTGACCCGGGACAGGGTTCGCACCGGGGAGCTGTTTTTT CASSLTRDRVRTGELFF
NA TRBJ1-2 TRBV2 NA TGTGCCAGCAGTGAAGCATCGGGAGGTGGCTATGGCTACACCTTC CASSEASGGGYGYTF
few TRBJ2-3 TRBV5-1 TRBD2 TGCGCCAGCAGCTTTTCTAGCGGGGGACTAGTCACTAGCACAGATACGCAGTATTTT CASSFSSGGLVTSTDTQYF
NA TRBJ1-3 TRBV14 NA TGTGCCAGCAGCCCGGTAGCAGGAAACACCATATATTTT CASSPVAGNTIYF
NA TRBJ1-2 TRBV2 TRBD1 TGTGCCAGCAGTGCCGCGGGACAGGGACCTAACTATGGCTACACCTTC CASSAAGQGPNYGYTF
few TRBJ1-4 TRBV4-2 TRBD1 TGTGCCAGCAGCCAAGATTTGTTCCAGGGGGTGAGTGAAAAACTGTTTTTT CASSQDLFQGVSEKLFF
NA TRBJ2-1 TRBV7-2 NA TGTGCCAGCAGCCAGCGGGCGGGAACCTACAATGAGCAGTTCTTC CASSQRAGTYNEQFF
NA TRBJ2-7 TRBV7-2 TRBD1 TGTGCCAGCAGCTCGCGGCAGGGGGCTACGGACGAGCAGTACTTC CASSSRQGATDEQYF
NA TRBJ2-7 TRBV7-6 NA TGTGCCAGCAGCCGGGGCCGAGTGGAGGGATCCGAGCAGTACTTC CASSRGRVEGSEQYF
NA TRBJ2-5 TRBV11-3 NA TGTGCCAGCAGCCCAGGGGCCAACCAAGAGACCCAGTACTTC CASSPGANQETQYF
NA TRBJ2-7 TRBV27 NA TGTGCCAGCAGACTTGCTGGCTCCTACGAGCAGTACTTC CASRLAGSYEQYF
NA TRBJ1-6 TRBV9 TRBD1 TGTGCCAGCACCATATCGGCCGGGACAGGGGGTTCACCCCTCCACTTT CASTISAGTGGSPLHF
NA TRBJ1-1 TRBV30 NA TGTGCCTGGAGCGTCGGGATTGAAGCTTTCTTT CAWSVGIEAFF
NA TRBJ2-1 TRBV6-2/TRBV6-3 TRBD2 TGTGCCAGCAGTTTTAGCGGGGAATACAATGAGCAGTTCTTC CASSFSGEYNEQFF
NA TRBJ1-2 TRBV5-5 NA TGTGCCAGCAGCTTGTTGCGGCAGGGATCATACTATGGCTACACCTTC CASSLLRQGSYYGYTF
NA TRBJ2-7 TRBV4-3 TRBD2 TGCGCCAGCAGCCAAGAGGGGACTAGGTCCTACGAGCAGTACTTC CASSQEGTRSYEQYF
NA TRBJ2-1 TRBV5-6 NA TGTGCCAGCAGGAGTTTCAATGAGCAGTTCTTC CASRSFNEQFF
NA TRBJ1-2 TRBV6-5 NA TGTGCCAGCAGTTACGGGGGGGGCCAAGACTATGGCTACACCTTC CASSYGGGQDYGYTF
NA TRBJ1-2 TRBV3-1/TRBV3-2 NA TGTGCCAGCAGCCCGGATTGGGGGGATGGGGATGGCTACACCTTC CASSPDWGDGDGYTF
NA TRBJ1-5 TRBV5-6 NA TGTGCCAGCAGCACTGGACAGCTCCGCCGAAGTGAGCCCCAGCATTTT CASSTGQLRRSEPQHF
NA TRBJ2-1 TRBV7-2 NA TGTGCCAGCAGCTTAGGGCGGGGACGGTCCTACAATGAGCAGTTCTTC CASSLGRGRSYNEQFF
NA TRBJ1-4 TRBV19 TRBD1 TGTGCCAGTAGTCTGGGGGACAGTCATAATGAAAAACTGTTTTTT CASSLGDSHNEKLFF